This TCR beta chain originates from a study of shared clonotypes between healthy human individuals. Broader study findings: The small donor group covered limited genetic and exposure diversity.

J lost 6 bases, V lost 2 bases, and 4 bases had no gene match. This CDR3 is built from 14 residues. CDR1 MDHEN and CDR2 SYDVKM come from the germline V gene. TCRdb's copy holds only in-frame clones and misses some; the assay was immunoSEQ multiplex PCR. The sample consists of about 1 million clones, about 75% of them appearing once. In regard to this clone: The antigen remains undetermined.

The genes are TRBV28 and TRBJ2-4, with 7 bases aligning to TRBD1. The TCR sequence derives from a man aged 18 to 29 in good health. The sample was memory CD4+ T cells sorted from blood. As to subset: CD45RA-negative fraction. The chain's CDR3 is CASSLMAGGNIQYF. The CDR3, as DNA: TGTGCCAGCAGTTTAATGGCAGGGGGAAACATTCAGTACTTC.